The 21 T cell receptor beta chains below were found in one sample sequenced in a study of control samples from healthy donors and cancer patients. The method was immunoSEQ multiplex PCR; TCRdb's version includes in-frame clones alone and lacks a portion of them. Here the sample spans around 95,000 clones, just under 85% being singletons. The sequenced sample was blood. All receptors come from a man aged 25 to 40 in good health.

This rearrangement joins TRBV10-2 to TRBJ2-2; D call uncertain. The V end was cut by 9 bases, the J end by 1 base, with 15 bases between. Germline values: CDR1 WSHSY, CDR2 SAAADI. The CDR3 has 15 residues. The CDR3 sequence is CASKEVRKNTGELFF. DNA of the CDR3: TGCGCCAGTAAGGAAGTGAGAAAGAACACCGGGGAGCTGTTTTTT.

This chain connects TRBV15 to TRBJ2-7; the D gene is possibly TRBD1 (6 bases). CDR3 size: 15 residues. From germline, CDR1 is LNHNV and CDR2 YYDKDF (reference sequence). Trimming removed 3 bases at V and 1 base at J, with 13 bases between. The CDR3 loop is CATSRDLQGSYEQYF. CDR3 DNA sequence: TGTGCCACCAGCAGGGATCTACAGGGTTCCTACGAGCAGTACTTC.

The chain is built from TRBV19 and TRBJ1-5, with no clear D. The CDR3 has 13 residues. Deletions cut 6 bases from V and 7 bases from J, with 13 bases between. Germline V gene data show CDR1 as LNHDA and CDR2 as SQIVND (reference sequence). The CDR3 spells CASSLHNLQPQHF. The CDR3 DNA reads as TGTGCCAGTAGCTTACATAATCTCCAGCCCCAGCATTTT.

Comment on this clone: Other nucleotide sequences from this sample produce the same CDR3. The gene calls are TRBV6-4 and TRBJ2-6, with D uncertain. Germline lookup yields CDR1 MRHNA and CDR2 SNTAGT. Trimming left V 6 bases short and J 1 base short, with 4 bases between. This CDR3 has 13 amino acids. CDR3 in DNA: TGTGCCAGCAGCGATTCTGGGGCCAACGTCCTGACTTTC. Translated, it gives CASSDSGANVLTF.

The J gene is TRBJ1-2, the V gene TRBV6-6; the D gene is possibly TRBD1 (5 bases). The CDR3 covers 14 residues. The germline CDR1 and CDR2 sequences are MNHNY and SVGAGI (reference sequence). Trimming left V 4 bases short and J 1 base short, with 10 bases between. CDR3 in amino acids: CASSSGGDNYGYTF. The CDR3 nucleotides read TGTGCCAGCAGTTCCGGGGGGGATAACTATGGCTACACCTTC.

The chain couples TRBV10-2 to TRBJ1-1; no clear D. Trimming took off 4 bases at V and 7 bases at J, with 13 bases between the two ends. Germline assignment: CDR1 WSHSY and CDR2 SAAADI. CDR3 length equals 13 residues. The DNA for the CDR3 is TGCGCCAGCAGTGTAATAGGGCAGGATGAAGCTTTCTTT. It yields the protein CASSVIGQDEAFF.

The J gene is TRBJ1-2, the V gene TRBV5-1; D uncertain. Per germline, CDR1 SGHRS and CDR2 YFSETQ. The CDR3 sequence is 14 residues long. Trimming took off 0 bases at V and 4 bases at J, with 10 bases between the two ends. CDR3 bases: TGCGCCAGCAGCTTGGGCAGATCGAGCTATGGCTACACCTTC. Protein sequence: CASSLGRSSYGYTF.

The chain couples TRBV6-5 to TRBJ2-1; the D gene is possibly TRBD1 (5 bases). This CDR3 is built from 13 residues. Germline V gene sequence: CDR1 MNHEY, CDR2 SVGAGI. Trimming took 2 bases from V and 8 from J, leaving 10 bases between them. CDR3 nucleotides: TGTGCCAGCAGTTACGGGCAGGGATATGAGCAGTTCTTC. Protein product: CASSYGQGYEQFF.

This sequence joins TRBV6-5 and TRBJ1-2; 7 bases align to TRBD1. Germline V lookup: CDR1 MNHEY, CDR2 SVGAGI. This CDR3 has 15 residues. V was clipped by 7 bases and J by 5 bases; unmatched bases: 13. The CDR3 sequence: CASTVDRAARYGYTF. DNA for the CDR3: TGTGCCAGCACCGTCGACAGGGCGGCTAGGTATGGCTACACCTTC.

This clone has just a few counts. The chain's CDR3 is CASSLRSQGPSDSYEQYF. In DNA form, the CDR3 reads TGTGCCAGCAGCCTTAGGTCACAGGGGCCAAGCGATTCCTACGAGCAGTACTTC. V is TRBV7-9 and J is TRBJ2-7; 7 nucleotides line up with TRBD1. The germline V gene encodes CDR1 SEHNR and CDR2 FQNEAQ (reference sequence). There are 18 residues in the CDR3. The V and J ends lost 5 bases and 1 base, in that order; junction bases with no gene match: 17. Full variable domain (remainder filled in from reference TRBV7-9 and TRBJ2-7): DTGVSQNPRHKITKRGQNVTFRCDPISEHNRLYWYRQTLGQGPEFLTYFQNEAQLEKSRLLSDRFSAERPKGSFSTLEIQRTEQGDSAMYLCASSLRSQGPSDSYEQYFGPGTRLTVT.

The V gene is TRBV5-6, the J gene TRBJ1-4; D is unresolved. The germline gives CDR1 SGHDT, CDR2 YYEEEE. The V gene lost 3 bases and the J gene lost 0 bases, with 9 bases spanning the gap. The CDR3 extends over 15 amino acids. This chain's CDR3 is CASSWGTATNEKLFF. The CDR3 coding sequence is TGTGCCAGCAGCTGGGGAACTGCAACTAATGAAAAACTGTTTTTT.

The chain uses TRBV21-1 and TRBJ1-2. TRBV21-1 is shown as a pseudogene. The CDR3 is made up of 15 amino acids. CDR3 region: CASSKALAGSYGYTF. CDR3 sequence (DNA): TGTGCCAGCAGCAAAGCGCTGGCAGGGAGCTATGGCTACACCTTC.

V and J are TRBV30 and TRBJ1-1, with 8 bases matching TRBD1. The CDR3 contains 13 residues. The junction had 5 bases not matched to a gene; V was cut back by 3 bases and J by 5 bases. Per the germline V gene, CDR1 is GTSNPN and CDR2 is SVGIG (reference sequence). The CDR3 sequence: CAWRRQGWTEAFF. Here the CDR3 DNA reads TGTGCCTGGAGGCGACAGGGGTGGACTGAAGCTTTCTTT. Together with reference TRBV30 and TRBJ1-1, the CDR3 gives the full variable domain: SQTIHQWPATLVQPVGSPLSLECTVEGTSNPNLYWYRQAAGRGLQLLFYSVGIGQISSEVPQNLSASRPQDRQFILSSKKLLLSDSGFYLCAWRRQGWTEAFFGQGTRLTVV.

The chain is built from TRBV3-1 (or the pseudogene TRBV3-2) and TRBJ1-4; D is unclear. With 2 bases removed from V and 7 bases from J, the gap between germline ends came to 8 bases. The CDR3 length is 13 residues. The V gene's germline CDR1 is LGHDT and CDR2 YNNKEL (reference sequence). The CDR3 loop is CASSQRFGEKLFF. In nucleotides, the CDR3 is TGTGCCAGCAGCCAAAGGTTTGGTGAAAAACTGTTTTTT.

The rearrangement joins TRBV18 to TRBJ2-4; weak D call: TRBD2 (6 bases). The V gene's germline CDR1 is KGHSH and CDR2 LQKENI. V was trimmed by 3 bases and J by 7 bases, leaving 13 bases between them. The CDR3 runs to 14 residues. The CDR3 spells CASSPSGGWNIQYF. Written as DNA, the CDR3 is TGTGCCAGCTCACCGTCCGGGGGTTGGAACATTCAGTACTTC.

The chain joins TRBV5-6 to TRBJ2-5; no clear D gene. With 4 bases removed from V and 4 bases from J, the gap between germline ends came to 17 bases. CDR1 is SGHDT, CDR2 YYEEEE, per germline. This CDR3 spans 15 amino acids. The CDR3 sequence: CASSRLLDVVETQYF. CDR3 nucleotides: TGTGCCAGCAGCCGACTCCTAGACGTGGTAGAGACCCAGTACTTC.

This clone was seen a few times. The chain is built from TRBV29-1 and TRBJ2-1; the D gene is possibly TRBD2 (7 bases). The V end was cut by 0 bases, the J end by 3 bases, with 15 bases between. The CDR3 contains 16 residues. The germline V gene encodes CDR1 SQVTM and CDR2 ANQGSEA. The CDR3 reads CSVEDLGGGRYNEQFF. The CDR3 nucleotides are TGCAGCGTTGAAGATCTGGGCGGGGGCCGCTACAATGAGCAGTTCTTC.

Comments on this clone: This may arise from a read error, as a much more abundant clone is one base away. J is TRBJ1-4 and V is TRBV5-6; TRBD1 agrees at 9 bases. This CDR3 region has 14 residues. Germline CDR1 is SGHDT and CDR2 is YYEEEE. The ends lost 4 bases at V and 7 bases at J; junction bases unmatched: 5. In DNA, the CDR3 is TGTGCCAGCAGCCCCGGGACAGGGTCTGAAAAACTGTTTTTT. Translating gives CASSPGTGSEKLFF. Filled out from reference TRBV5-6 and TRBJ1-4, the complete variable domain reads DAGVTQSPTHLIKTRGQQVTLRCSPKSGHDTVSWYQQALGQGPQFIFQYYEEEERQRGNFPDRFSGHQFPNYSSELNVNALLLGDSALYLCASSPGTGSEKLFFGSGTQLSVL.

V is TRBV7-9 and J is TRBJ1-2; no definite D call. Trimming left V 1 base short and J 2 bases short, with 5 bases between. The CDR3 has 13 amino acids. CDR1 is SEHNR and CDR2 is FQNEAQ in the germline V gene (reference sequence). CDR3 residues: CASSLDANYGYTF. The DNA of the CDR3 is TGTGCCAGCAGCTTAGATGCGAACTATGGCTACACCTTC. The full variable domain, rest sourced from reference TRBV7-9 and TRBJ1-2, is DTGVSQNPRHKITKRGQNVTFRCDPISEHNRLYWYRQTLGQGPEFLTYFQNEAQLEKSRLLSDRFSAERPKGSFSTLEIQRTEQGDSAMYLCASSLDANYGYTFGSGTRLTVV.

The chain is built from TRBV28 and TRBJ1-2; D possibly corresponds to TRBD1 (6 bases). Trimming removed 5 bases from V and 0 bases from J, with 13 bases in between. CDR1 and CDR2 (germline): MDHEN, SYDVKM. The CDR3 totals 15 residues. The CDR3, as DNA: TGTGCCAGCAGTCCCGGGCAGGGGACTAACTATGGCTACACCTTC. Amino acids: CASSPGQGTNYGYTF.

The sample holds a few counts of this clone. V is TRBV3-1 (or the pseudogene TRBV3-2) and J is TRBJ1-5; D unclear. Germline V gene lookup returns CDR1 LGHDT and CDR2 YNNKEL (reference sequence). This CDR3 is built from 16 residues. The ends were cut back, 4 bases at V and 4 bases at J, with 17 bases in the middle. The CDR3 region has the DNA TGTGCCAGCAGCCCGAGGGAACAGCGGGGAAATCAGCCCCAGCATTTT. It encodes CASSPREQRGNQPQHF.